The 15 T cell receptor beta chains below come from one sample, sequenced in a study of cytomegalovirus exposure and HLA in healthy donors. Profiled with immunoSEQ multiplex PCR; TCRdb holds only in-frame clones, not every one. The sample shows about 98,000 clones, more than 75% of them seen only once. What was sequenced was PBMCs. Receptor source: a young man in good health and CMV-seropositive.

This clone appeared a single time. This chain connects TRBV4-1 to TRBJ2-7; TRBD2 agrees at 8 bases. The CDR3 runs to 19 residues. Trimming took 4 bases from V and 1 from J; bases not matched to a gene: 18. Looked up from germline, CDR1 is MGHRA and CDR2 is YSYEKL. CDR3 sequence: CASSPEGGLAGAGSYEQYF. Here the CDR3 DNA reads TGCGCCAGCAGCCCTGAGGGGGGTCTAGCGGGCGCGGGGTCCTACGAGCAGTACTTC.

The CDR3 region is CASSARQGRSEAFF. The CDR3 DNA sequence: TGTGCCAGCAGTGCCCGACAGGGTAGATCTGAAGCTTTCTTT. The chain joins TRBV2 to TRBJ1-1; 7 bases are shared with TRBD1. V lost 4 bases to trimming and J lost 6 bases; unmatched junction nucleotides: 8. Germline V gene lookup returns CDR1 SNHLY and CDR2 FYNNEI. There are 14 residues in the CDR3.

The rearrangement links TRBV19 to TRBJ2-5; 7 nucleotides align to TRBD2. This CDR3 has 14 residues. The V gene end was trimmed by 2 bases and the J gene end by 3 bases; junction bases not matched to a gene: 3. The germline gives CDR1 LNHDA, CDR2 SQIVND (reference sequence). CDR3 sequence reads: CASSILGGKETQYF. CDR3 bases: TGTGCCAGTAGTATACTGGGGGGGAAAGAGACCCAGTACTTC.

The chain carries TRBV4-3 and TRBJ1-1; 10 bases match TRBD1. Germline V gene sequence: CDR1 LGHNA, CDR2 YSLEER. Unmatched junction bases numbered 2, after V lost 0 bases and J lost 4 bases. The CDR3 covers 15 residues. The CDR3 sequence is CASSQERDRGTEAFF. CDR3 DNA: TGCGCCAGCAGCCAAGAACGGGACAGGGGCACTGAAGCTTTCTTT.

The chain employs TRBV6-5 and TRBJ2-3; perhaps TRBD2 as D (6 bases). Trimming took 3 bases from V and 6 from J, leaving 19 bases between them. Germline V lookup: CDR1 MNHEY, CDR2 SVGAGI. The CDR3 is 16 amino acids. CDR3: CASSYDGVGSFDTQYF. CDR3 coding DNA: TGTGCCAGCAGTTATGATGGGGTCGGGAGTTTTGATACGCAGTATTTT.

This clone appeared a few times. This chain uses TRBV28 with TRBJ1-3; 8 positions match TRBD1. With 11 bases clipped from V and 1 base from J, the junction kept 10 bases outside the gene matches. The germline V gene encodes CDR1 MDHEN and CDR2 SYDVKM. The CDR3 sequence is 15 residues long. CDR3 amino acids: CAARQGAASGNTIYF. The CDR3 DNA follows: TGTGCCGCAAGGCAGGGGGCGGCATCTGGAAACACCATATATTTT.

The genes are TRBV5-1 and TRBJ1-2; TRBD1 is a possible D gene (5 bases). Trimming shortened V by 4 bases and J by 0 bases, and 10 bases separated the two germline ends. The CDR3 sequence is 14 residues long. Looked up from germline, CDR1 is SGHRS and CDR2 is YFSETQ. The CDR3 coding sequence is TGCGCCAGCAGCCCGGGGGGACCTAACTATGGCTACACCTTC. Translating gives CASSPGGPNYGYTF.

The V and J genes are TRBV4-1 and TRBJ2-3, with D possibly TRBD2 on 7 matching bases. Per the germline V gene, CDR1 is MGHRA and CDR2 is YSYEKL. Trimming stripped 7 bases from V and 4 bases from J, with 24 bases between. The length of the CDR3 is 17 residues. CDR3 nucleotides: TGCGCCAGCACCGAAGGGGGGGGCTTAGTATCGGCAGATACGCAGTATTTT. This sequence encodes CASTEGGGLVSADTQYF.

The rearrangement uses TRBV11-2 and TRBJ2-1; 8 nucleotides agree with TRBD2. Germline CDR1 and CDR2: SGHAT and FQNNGV. Trimming took 5 bases from V and 9 from J; bases not matched to a gene: 18. This CDR3 comprises 17 residues. CDR3: CASSLTRGRGAQFEQFF. The CDR3 nucleotides read TGTGCCAGCAGCCTAACTCGGGGGCGGGGGGCCCAGTTTGAGCAGTTCTTC.

The chain carries TRBV10-1 and TRBJ2-7, with D possibly TRBD1 on 6 matching bases. Deletions cut 0 bases from V and 2 bases from J, with 8 bases between. The CDR3 totals 14 residues. Germline-derived CDR1 and CDR2 are WNHNN and SYGVQD (reference sequence). The DNA of the CDR3 is TGCGCCAGCAGTGAGTCCCAGGGGCCCTACGAGCAGTACTTC. Protein sequence: CASSESQGPYEQYF.

The rearrangement links TRBV28 to TRBJ2-7; D is possibly TRBD1 (5 bases). V shed 8 bases and J shed 0 bases, with 8 bases lying between them. Germline CDR1 reads MDHEN; CDR2 reads SYDVKM. This CDR3 has 12 residues. In DNA form, the CDR3 reads TGTGCCAGCTTCAGGGCCTCCTACGAGCAGTACTTC. It translates to CASFRASYEQYF.

This chain connects TRBV28 to TRBJ1-3, with D possibly matching TRBD1 (5 bases). V dropped 7 bases and J dropped 4 bases, with 8 bases sitting between them. The CDR3 totals 12 residues. The germline CDR1 and CDR2 sequences are MDHEN and SYDVKM. The CDR3 here is CASTHRGNTIYF. CDR3 coding DNA: TGTGCCAGCACCCACAGGGGAAACACCATATATTTT.

This clone showed up just once. The V and J genes are TRBV6-5 and TRBJ1-2, with D maybe TRBD1 (6 bases). The ends were cut back, 6 bases at V and 7 bases at J, with 21 bases in the middle. The CDR3 is made up of 15 amino acids. CDR1 and CDR2 (germline): MNHEY, SVGAGI. This CDR3 reads CASSPAEYRARGYTF. As DNA, the CDR3 is TGTGCCAGCAGCCCCGCCGAGTACAGGGCGCGTGGCTACACCTTC.

The V and J genes are TRBV28 and TRBJ2-7, with a possible D match to TRBD2 (5 bases). The CDR3 is made up of 12 amino acids. Germline CDR1 MDHEN, CDR2 SYDVKM. As DNA, the CDR3 is TGTTCTGGGAGACGAAGATCCTACGAGCAGTACTTC. This sequence encodes CSGRRRSYEQYF.

The rearrangement joins TRBV6-5 to TRBJ2-1; 11 bases are a match to TRBD2. Germline assignment: CDR1 MNHEY and CDR2 SVGAGI. The CDR3 extends over 15 amino acids. V gave up 7 bases and J gave up 7 bases; unmatched junction bases: 9. CDR3: CASTIGTSGSNEQFF. The CDR3 DNA reads as TGTGCCAGCACAATAGGTACTAGCGGGAGTAATGAGCAGTTCTTC.